What follows describes a single T cell receptor (beta chain). This CDR3 region has 14 residues. Germline lookup yields CDR1 MNHNS and CDR2 SASEGT. Trimming removed 4 bases from V and 6 bases from J; junction bases left unmatched: 6. The entry originates in a study of T cell changes during pregnancy in multiple sclerosis. Clones were read by immunoSEQ multiplex PCR, and TCRdb kept only the in-frame ones, dropping some. The sample carries tens of thousands of clones, 85% to 95% recorded once. The input for sequencing was peripheral blood, taken in the first trimester of pregnancy. This sequence joins TRBV6-1 and TRBJ1-5, with 7 positions matching TRBD1. The sequence was collected from a female donor with multiple sclerosis, enrolled in a pregnancy study. The CDR3 loop reads CASSGTGDGQPQHF. The CDR3 region has the DNA TGTGCCAGCAGTGGTACAGGGGACGGTCAGCCCCAGCATTTT.